This record covers a single T cell receptor (beta chain). The clone's antigen remains unknown. Base qualities are not provided; no much larger clone lies one nucleotide away. The CDR3 regions of human TCRbeta chains were analyzed by immunosequencing. The paper's processing steps were these. TCRs in the repertoires were compared against a reference library of SARS-CoV-2-specific TCRs that had been generated with the MIRA antigen-specificity platform. Breadth meant the fraction of unique TCRs that were SARS-CoV-2-associated, whereas depth meant the fraction of total T cells that were SARS-CoV-2-associated. Using the MIRA data, each spike-specific TCR was mapped to the spike region that the TCR reacts to and placed in a CD4 or CD8 class. Log10-transformed breadth and depth values were compared by one-way ANOVA with Sidak's multiple comparisons tests. TCRdb mirrors the immuneACCESS table, restricted to in-frame sequences. Some clones are absent from its copies; in checked studies, under half trace to an unresolved V gene, and the reason for the others is unknown. The V and J calls and clone size come from that table; D and trimming were worked out from the DNA. The sample table contains 170,000 or so clones; only one count was recorded for more than 85% of them. The ten largest clonotypes hold over 0.7% of the sample.

Sample time point, as interpreted from the label and publication: baseline before first vaccination. Vaccinee samples were obtained from the UK trials COV001 and COV002, which included a single-blind randomized controlled phase 2/3 trial of AZD1222 (ChAdOx1 nCoV-19) in healthy adults. Trial participant PBMC samples were collected at day 0 and day 28 after the second dose for TCRbeta chain sequencing. The sample belongs to a study of T cell responses to AZD1222 COVID-19 vaccine (TCRdb year 2021). With regard to the full study: AZD1222 recipients whose second dose came at about 4 weeks and those whose second dose came at about 12 weeks were combined into one group, since spike-specific TCR depth and breadth did not differ between the two schedules. TCR sequencing covered 233 trial participants: 207 given two doses of AZD1222 and 26 given two doses of MenACWY control vaccine. Trial participants were enrolled by age into subgroups of 18-55, 56-69 and 70-plus years, and roughly 150, 30 and 60 TCR-sequenced participants, respectively, were included in these subgroups.

V was cut back by 4 bases and J by 5 bases, leaving a gap of 12 bases between them. The germline V gene sets CDR1 to KGHSH and CDR2 to LQKENI. CDR3 length: 14 amino acids, cysteine to phenylalanine. Of the read, only the CDR3 DNA is kept; its 42 bases are in frame from base 1. The paper as a whole reports these results and caveats: Reportedly, almost half of the unique spike-specific TCRs recognized epitopes lying outside the regions that are mutated in the B.1.351 and B.1.1.7 variants. Conclusions about previously exposed vaccinees are limited, since just five or six AZD1222 recipients were seropositive for SARS-CoV-2 at baseline. In the small 56-69-year group, the increase in depth fell short of significance, most likely because of low power. Because no day 14 peak-response samples were available, the repertoires could be characterized only after the peak T cell response. Participants were mostly white British, with more females than males. The authors suggested clonal diversity may have been underestimated. A significant rise in spike-specific TCR breadth and depth was observed after two AZD1222 doses relative to day 0 and relative to MenACWY recipients. The vaccine-associated CD4 TCRs covered the entire spike protein, and the dominant responses fell in regions 160-218 and 743-854.

This clonotype was obtained from an adult in good health. This specimen was peripheral blood, taken on day 0 of AZD1222 vaccination. The chain is encoded by TRBV18 joined to TRBJ1-5; the D gene remains uncertain. CDR3 protein: CASSREMTDQPQHF. DNA sequence: TGTGCCAGCTCACGTGAAATGACTGATCAGCCCCAGCATTTT.